One and the same sample provided the 22 T cell receptor beta chains below, sequenced in a study of blood T cell repertoires in COVID-19. Method: immunoSEQ multiplex PCR; TCRdb's copy keeps in-frame clones and lacks some. The sample shows some 290,000 clones, roughly 90% of them seen only once. Sequenced input: peripheral blood. These receptors all come from a young woman with COVID-19, enrolled during active disease.

This chain links TRBV10-1 with TRBJ2-7; 11 bases are shared with TRBD2. Trimming removed 0 bases from V and 2 bases from J; junction bases left unmatched: 0. The germline V gene encodes CDR1 WNHNN and CDR2 SYGVQD (reference sequence). The length of the CDR3 is 15 residues. The CDR3 loop is CASSESTSGAYEQYF. CDR3 DNA: TGCGCCAGCAGTGAGTCGACTAGCGGGGCCTACGAGCAGTACTTC.

The V and J genes are TRBV6-5 and TRBJ1-5, with D unclear. This CDR3 is 14 amino acids long. V was shortened by 6 bases and J by 9 bases, with 18 bases between the two germline ends. In germline, CDR1 is MNHEY, CDR2 SVGAGI. In DNA form, the CDR3 reads TGTGCCAGCAGGCACCGACAAATTGGAGGGCCCCAGCATTTT. Protein sequence: CASRHRQIGGPQHF.

The CDR3 loop reads CASSLTDRLGTEAFF. CDR3 DNA sequence: TGTGCCAGCTCACTTACCGACAGGCTGGGGACTGAAGCTTTCTTT. This chain joins TRBV18 and TRBJ1-1; TRBD1 is a possible D gene (6 bases). CDR1 and CDR2 from the germline V gene are KGHSH and LQKENI. The V gene lost 4 bases and the J gene lost 5 bases, with 17 bases spanning the gap. The CDR3 totals 15 residues.

The V call is TRBV27, the J call TRBJ1-5, with a weak D call TRBD1 (5 bases). Germline V gene sequence: CDR1 MNHEY, CDR2 SMNVEV (reference sequence). CDR3 length equals 13 residues. The germline V and J ends were trimmed by 3 bases and 6 bases, with 9 bases remaining between them. The CDR3 DNA reads TGTGCCAGCAGTTTCAGGGCGCCTCAGCCCCAGCATTTT. Encoded protein: CASSFRAPQPQHF.

The rearrangement links TRBV27 to TRBJ1-1; 9 positions agree with TRBD1. The CDR3 consists of 14 residues. CDR1 is MNHEY, CDR2 SMNVEV, per germline (reference sequence). V gave up 6 bases and J gave up 2 bases; unmatched junction bases: 4. DNA of the CDR3: TGTGCCAGCAGCAGGACAGGGGTAAACACTGAAGCTTTCTTT. This sequence encodes CASSRTGVNTEAFF.

The J gene is TRBJ1-1, the V gene TRBV11-2; a possible D gene is TRBD1 (6 bases). The ends were cut back, 0 bases at V and 12 bases at J, with 17 bases in the middle. This CDR3 contains 14 residues. Looked up from germline, CDR1 is SGHAT and CDR2 is FQNNGV. CDR3 nucleotides: TGTGCCAGCAGCTTAGATATGGGGGCTCTGCGCACTTTCTTT. It specifies CASSLDMGALRTFF.

This rearrangement joins TRBV7-9 to TRBJ1-1; D perhaps matches TRBD1 (6 bases). The CDR3 has 14 amino acids. Trimming left V 1 base short and J 6 bases short, with 12 bases between. CDR1 is SEHNR and CDR2 is FQNEAQ in the germline V gene (reference sequence). CDR3 in DNA: TGTGCCAGCAGCTTAGAAAGGGGGATCGCTGAAGCTTTCTTT. Protein sequence: CASSLERGIAEAFF.

The chain couples TRBV5-1 to TRBJ2-3; D perhaps matches TRBD2 (6 bases). The CDR3 totals 14 residues. Trimming took 3 bases from V and 2 from J, leaving 10 bases between them. In germline, CDR1 is SGHRS, CDR2 YFSETQ. CDR3 in amino acids: CASSSRGTTDTQYF. Here the CDR3 DNA reads TGCGCCAGCAGCTCCCGGGGGACCACAGATACGCAGTATTTT. The entire variable domain, with the rest obtained from reference TRBV5-1 and TRBJ2-3, is as follows: KAGVTQTPRYLIKTRGQQVTLSCSPISGHRSVSWYQQTPGQGLQFLFEYFSETQRNKGNFPGRFSGRQFSNSRSEMNVSTLELGDSALYLCASSSRGTTDTQYFGPGTRLTVL.

In DNA form, the CDR3 reads TGTGCCAGCAGCCCTCAGGAAGAGACCCAGTACTTC. Amino acids: CASSPQEETQYF. The chain has TRBV7-8 and TRBJ2-5; D ambiguous. Looked up from germline, CDR1 is SGHVS and CDR2 is FQNEAQ. CDR3 length equals 12 residues. V was clipped by 5 bases and J by 3 bases, with 7 bases between them.

The chain uses TRBV5-4 and TRBJ1-1; no clear D. The ends were cut back, 0 bases at V and 0 bases at J, with 6 bases in the middle. The CDR3 sequence is 14 residues long. Germline CDR1 SGHNT, CDR2 YYREEE (reference sequence). The CDR3 sequence: CASSLGGLNTEAFF. The CDR3, as DNA: TGTGCCAGCAGCTTGGGCGGATTGAACACTGAAGCTTTCTTT.

In DNA form, the CDR3 reads TGTGCCAGCAGCGTAGGTCAGACCTACGAGCAGTACTTC. The encoded protein is CASSVGQTYEQYF. The chain has TRBV9 and TRBJ2-7, with D hard to call. CDR3 length: 13 amino acids. Germline CDR1 is SGDLS and CDR2 is YYNGEE. Trimming removed 0 bases from V and 2 bases from J, with 6 bases in between.

J is TRBJ2-7 and V is TRBV5-4; tentatively, D is TRBD1 (5 bases). V was trimmed by 0 bases and J by 2 bases, leaving 12 bases between them. CDR3 length equals 15 residues. Germline V CDR1 and CDR2: SGHNT, YYREEE (reference sequence). The CDR3 loop is CASSLVQGTPYEQYF. In DNA, the CDR3 is TGTGCCAGCAGCTTGGTTCAGGGTACCCCCTACGAGCAGTACTTC.

Comment on this clone: At the DNA level, this CDR3 is encoded by other sequences in the same sample as well. The J gene is TRBJ2-1, the V gene TRBV6-5; 7 bases agree with TRBD1. Germline V gene sequence: CDR1 MNHEY, CDR2 SVGAGI. Trimming took 6 bases from V and 2 from J; bases not matched to a gene: 1. The CDR3 runs to 13 residues. CDR3 region: CASRRGPYNEQFF. The CDR3 nucleotides read TGTGCCAGCAGAAGGGGGCCCTACAATGAGCAGTTCTTC.

This chain joins TRBV13 and TRBJ1-1, with D tentatively TRBD1 (5 bases). The CDR3 is made up of 12 amino acids. Germline V gene lookup returns CDR1 PRHDT and CDR2 FYEKMQ (reference sequence). V gave up 3 bases and J gave up 5 bases, with 7 bases separating them. The CDR3 coding sequence is TGTGCCAGCAGCTTCGGGGGGACTGAAGCTTTCTTT. Protein sequence: CASSFGGTEAFF. Using reference TRBV13 and TRBJ1-1 for the parts outside the CDR3, the full variable domain is AAGVIQSPRHLIKEKRETATLKCYPIPRHDTVYWYQQGPGQDPQFLISFYEKMQSDKGSIPDRFSAQQFSDYHSELNMSSLELGDSALYFCASSFGGTEAFFGQGTRLTVV.

The genes are TRBV13 and TRBJ1-1; D is perhaps TRBD1 (5 bases). The CDR3 is 14 amino acids. The germline V gene encodes CDR1 PRHDT and CDR2 FYEKMQ (reference sequence). V dropped 2 bases and J dropped 9 bases, with 16 bases sitting between them. CDR3 sequence: CASSLLGATHKAFF. The CDR3 DNA reads as TGTGCCAGCAGCTTACTTGGGGCCACTCACAAAGCTTTCTTT.

Comment on this clone: Additional DNA sequences in this sample encode the identical CDR3. The chain uses TRBV15 and TRBJ1-1, with D hard to call. V lost 0 bases and J 1 base, leaving 9 bases between the germline ends. Germline CDR1 LNHNV, CDR2 YYDKDF (reference sequence). This CDR3 region has 15 residues. The chain's CDR3 is CATSRDRGRNTEAFF. The CDR3 DNA follows: TGTGCCACCAGCAGAGATCGCGGAAGGAACACTGAAGCTTTCTTT. The full variable domain, its missing parts supplied by reference TRBV15 and TRBJ1-1, is DAMVIQNPRYQVTQFGKPVTLSCSQTLNHNVMYWYQQKSSQAPKLLFHYYDKDFNNEADTPDNFQSRRPNTSFCFLDIRSPGLGDTAMYLCATSRDRGRNTEAFFGQGTRLTVV.

The chain has TRBV19 and TRBJ1-2; D is unclear. Trimming pared 3 bases from V and 3 bases from J, leaving 11 bases between. This CDR3 comprises 14 residues. CDR1 and CDR2 (germline): LNHDA, SQIVND (reference sequence). The CDR3 DNA reads as TGTGCCAGTAGTATGGGCCCAACGGACTATGGCTACACCTTC. Amino acid sequence: CASSMGPTDYGYTF. The variable domain in full, completed from reference TRBV19 and TRBJ1-2, reads DGGITQSPKYLFRKEGQNVTLSCEQNLNHDAMYWYRQDPGQGLRLIYYSQIVNDFQKGDIAEGYSVSREKKESFPLTVTSAQKNPTAFYLCASSMGPTDYGYTFGSGTRLTVV.

The chain is built from TRBV23-1 and TRBJ2-5; a possible D gene is TRBD2 (5 bases). TRBV23-1 carries the ORF label, with uncertain function. The length of the CDR3 is 14 residues. The ends were cut back, 0 bases at V and 7 bases at J, with 12 bases in the middle. The CDR3 reads CASSQSVLEGTQYF. In DNA form, the CDR3 reads TGCGCCAGCAGTCAATCAGTACTTGAGGGGACCCAGTACTTC.

The V call is TRBV6-5, the J call TRBJ2-3, with D possibly TRBD2 on 6 matching bases. The CDR3 runs to 13 residues. Trimming shortened V by 5 bases and J by 8 bases, and 14 bases separated the two germline ends. Per germline, CDR1 MNHEY and CDR2 SVGAGI. The CDR3 protein is CASSRLDSATQYF. The CDR3 nucleotides read TGTGCCAGCAGTCGACTAGACTCTGCTACGCAGTATTTT.

The table lists this clone with a count of one. The J gene is TRBJ2-1, the V gene TRBV5-4, with 7 positions matching TRBD1. The CDR3 is 15 residues long. The V and J ends lost 2 bases and 4 bases, in that order; junction bases with no gene match: 6. CDR1 and CDR2 (germline): SGHNT, YYREEE (reference sequence). CDR3 in amino acids: CASSLGQGVYNEQFF. The CDR3 DNA is TGTGCCAGCAGCTTAGGGCAGGGGGTATACAATGAGCAGTTCTTC.

This clone was seen only a few times. The chain employs TRBV5-6 and TRBJ2-3, with 8 bases that match TRBD2. This CDR3 region has 13 residues. Germline V gene sequence: CDR1 SGHDT, CDR2 YYEEEE. V shed 7 bases, J shed 5 bases, and the junction held 6 bases outside the gene matches. Here the CDR3 DNA reads TGTGCCAGCTCCCCCGGGGGGGGAGATACGCAGTATTTT. Translating gives CASSPGGGDTQYF.

This sequence joins TRBV5-5 and TRBJ1-1; 8 nucleotides line up with TRBD1. This CDR3 is built from 15 residues. CDR1 is SGHKS and CDR2 is YYEKEE in the germline V gene (reference sequence). Germline trimming cut 0 bases from V and 5 bases from J; bases unmatched to any gene: 6. CDR3 protein: CASSLGAGGWTEAFF. The CDR3, as DNA: TGTGCCAGCAGCTTGGGGGCAGGGGGCTGGACTGAAGCTTTCTTT.